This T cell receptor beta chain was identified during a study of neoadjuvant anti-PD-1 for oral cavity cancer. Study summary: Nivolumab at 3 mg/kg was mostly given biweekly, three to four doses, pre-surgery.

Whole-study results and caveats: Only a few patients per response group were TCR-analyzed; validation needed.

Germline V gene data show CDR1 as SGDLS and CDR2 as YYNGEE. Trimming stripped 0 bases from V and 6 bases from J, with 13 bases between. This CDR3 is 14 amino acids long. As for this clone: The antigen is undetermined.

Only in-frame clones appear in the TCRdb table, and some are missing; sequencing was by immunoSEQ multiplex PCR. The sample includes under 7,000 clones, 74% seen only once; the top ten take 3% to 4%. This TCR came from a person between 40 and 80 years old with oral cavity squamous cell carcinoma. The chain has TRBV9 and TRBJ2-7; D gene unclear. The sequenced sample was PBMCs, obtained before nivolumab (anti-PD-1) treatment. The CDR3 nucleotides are TGTGCCAGCAGCGTAGATAACGGCCTTGGCGAGCAGTACTTC. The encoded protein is CASSVDNGLGEQYF. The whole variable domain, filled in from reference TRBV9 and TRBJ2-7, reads DSGVTQTPKHLITATGQRVTLRCSPRSGDLSVYWYQQSLDQGLQFLIQYYNGEERAKGNILERFSAQQFPDLHSELNLSSLELGDSALYFCASSVDNGLGEQYFGPGTRLTVT.